Below, one T cell receptor (beta chain) is given with its context. Its cognate antigen is unknown. This sample was taken from a study of T-cell reconstitution after alpha-beta-depleted transplantation in children. Study outcomes and limitations: Where alpha-beta T cells came from about two months after transplant was reportedly several hundred expanded graft clones. Newly generated T cells supplied most T-cell counts and diversity one year post-transplant.

Looked up from germline, CDR1 is SNHLY and CDR2 is FYNNEI. The CDR3 extends over 14 amino acids. V shed 6 bases, J shed 4 bases, and the junction held 4 bases outside the gene matches. Preparing the TCRbeta library involved the use of unique molecular identifiers. TCRdb used MiXCR to reprocess the PCR reads, holding one entry per CDR3 protein. The sample includes a few hundred thousand distinct CDR3 sequences, around 15% seen only once; the top ten take under 30%. The chain carries TRBV2 and TRBJ2-7; the match to TRBD2 covers 12 bases. The source is a boy in the first two years of life who had a stem cell transplant for Wiskott-Aldrich syndrome, so the T cells may come from the graft donor. Sequenced material: PBMCs, mostly from graft donor cells, taken 360 days after TCRalphabeta/CD19-depleted stem cell transplant. The CDR3 sequence: CASSGLAGRYEQYF. CDR3 DNA: TGTGCCAGCAGCGGACTAGCGGGACGTTACGAGCAGTACTTC. The full variable domain, rest sourced from reference TRBV2 and TRBJ2-7, is EPEVTQTPSHQVTQMGQEVILRCVPISNHLYFYWYRQILGQKVEFLVSFYNNEISEKSEIFDDQFSVERPDGSNFTLKIRSTKLEDSAMYFCASSGLAGRYEQYFGPGTRLTVT.